Sequencing of this T cell receptor beta chain was carried out in a study of cytomegalovirus exposure and HLA in healthy donors. PCR used 60 Vbeta primers and 13 Jbeta primers. Generated by immunoSEQ multiplex PCR, the TCRdb table keeps only in-frame clones and is missing some. The sample lists about 140,000 clones, about three quarters occurring once. Trimming shortened V by 3 bases and J by 1 base, and 11 bases separated the two germline ends. The CDR3 length is 15 residues. Germline V gene data show CDR1 as SNHLY and CDR2 as FYNNEI. This chain joins TRBV2 and TRBJ2-3; TRBD2 might be the D (6 bases). The source material was PBMCs. The source is a man aged 35 to 55 in good health and CMV-seropositive. Here the CDR3 DNA reads TGTGCCAGCAGTGAGGCGGGGCTGGGCACAGATACGCAGTATTTT. This codes for CASSEAGLGTDTQYF.